This T cell receptor beta chain was profiled in a study of metastatic and nonmetastatic thyroid tumors. V lost 0 bases and J lost 6; bases outside the gene matches: 4. The CDR3 length is 15 residues. The germline V gene has CDR1 SGHRS and CDR2 YFSETQ. With MiXCR, TCRdb reprocessed the PCR reads. Of fewer than 12,000 clones detected, 25% to 30% appear once; the ten largest clones hold under 12%. Every patient was untreated before thyroid surgery. Source material: tumor tissue. This receptor was identified in a male donor with papillary thyroid cancer or a benign thyroid nodule (not recorded which). Some clones in this sample may be carry-over from other donors' samples. This chain joins TRBV5-1 and TRBJ2-2; 8 nucleotides match TRBD2. CDR3 sequence (DNA): TGCGCCAGCAGCTTGGTAGCGGGGAGCCCCGGGGAGCTGTTTTTT. This translates into CASSLVAGSPGELFF.